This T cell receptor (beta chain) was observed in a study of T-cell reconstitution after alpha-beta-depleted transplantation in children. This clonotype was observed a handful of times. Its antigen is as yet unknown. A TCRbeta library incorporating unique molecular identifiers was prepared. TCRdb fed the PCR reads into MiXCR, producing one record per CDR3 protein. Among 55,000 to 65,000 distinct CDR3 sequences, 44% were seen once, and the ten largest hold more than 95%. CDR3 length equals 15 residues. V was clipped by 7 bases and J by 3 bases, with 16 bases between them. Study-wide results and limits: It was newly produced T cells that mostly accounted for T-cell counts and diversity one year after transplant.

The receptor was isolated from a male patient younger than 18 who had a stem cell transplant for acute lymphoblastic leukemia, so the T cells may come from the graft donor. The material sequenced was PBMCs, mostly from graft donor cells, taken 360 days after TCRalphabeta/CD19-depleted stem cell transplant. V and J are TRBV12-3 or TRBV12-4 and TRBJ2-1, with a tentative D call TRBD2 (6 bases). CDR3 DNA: TGTGCCAGCAACGCGGGACTTCACTACTACAATGAGCAGTTCTTC. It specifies CASNAGLHYYNEQFF.